The rows below give T cell receptor beta chains drawn from one sample of a study of TIL therapy for anti-PD-1-resistant metastatic lung cancer. Data came from immunoSEQ multiplex PCR; TCRdb stores just in-frame clones and leaves some out. The sample comprises 35,000 to 55,000 clones, around 79% of which are singletons, and about 15% rests with the top ten. Sequenced here: blood, sampled at baseline. The receptors were sampled from a man aged 70 or older with non-small cell lung cancer. Both conserved end residues are part of each CDR3. Fields, in order: D gene, J gene, clone size, V gene, CDR3 DNA, CDR3 protein. D genes are given only for firm matches. The size field is filled for only some rows; it gives once, few, many or a size class.

TRBD2 | TRBJ2-7 | once | TRBV18 | TGTGCCAGCTCACCAAATAGCGGGAGCTCCTACGAGCAGTACTTC | CASSPNSGSSYEQYF
. | TRBJ1-2 | . | TRBV6-6 | TGTGCCAGCAGAAACAAGGGTTACAACTATGGCTACACCTTC | CASRNKGYNYGYTF
TRBD2 | TRBJ2-1 | . | TRBV6-5 | TGTGCCAGCAGTTACTCCCAACTAGCGGGAGTTTATGAGCAGTTCTTC | CASSYSQLAGVYEQFF
TRBD2 | TRBJ2-5 | . | TRBV10-1 | TGCGCCAGCAGTGATCGGGGGGGGGAAGGACAAGAGACCCAGTACTTC | CASSDRGGEGQETQYF
. | TRBJ1-1 | . | TRBV25-1 | TGTGCCAGCAGTGAGGAGGGGCATCTGAACACTGAAGCTTTCTTT | CASSEEGHLNTEAFF
TRBD1 | TRBJ2-3 | . | TRBV11-1 | TGTGCCAGCAGCTCCGACAGGGTACACACAGATACGCAGTATTTT | CASSSDRVHTDTQYF
. | TRBJ2-3 | . | TRBV28 | TGTGCCAGCAGTCAGCGGGATACGCAGTATTTT | CASSQRDTQYF
. | TRBJ2-2 | . | TRBV28 | TGTGCCAGCATCTTCTCCAGGGGAGACACCGGGGAGCTGTTTTTT | CASIFSRGDTGELFF
. | TRBJ1-5 | . | TRBV6-1 | TGTGCCAGCAGTGACAATAGCAATCAGCCCCAGCATTTT | CASSDNSNQPQHF
TRBD1 | TRBJ2-7 | once | TRBV7-9 | TGTGCCAGCGAGACCGGGACAGGGGACCACGAGCAGTACTTC | CASETGTGDHEQYF
. | TRBJ2-7 | . | TRBV30 | TGTGCCTGGAGTGAGGGTGGCCCCCTATCCAACGAGCAGTACTTC | CAWSEGGPLSNEQYF
TRBD2 | TRBJ2-1 | . | TRBV15 | TGTGCCACCAGCAGCAGAAGCGGGAGAACCTACAATGAGCAGTTCTTC | CATSSRSGRTYNEQFF
TRBD1 | TRBJ2-7 | . | TRBV18 | TGTGCCAGCACGCAAGACAGGGGCGCATACGAGCAGTACTTC | CASTQDRGAYEQYF
. | TRBJ2-5 | once | TRBV7-2 | TGTGCCAGCAGCCCCCAGACCGGAGCGGAGACCCAGTACTTC | CASSPQTGAETQYF
. | TRBJ2-5 | . | TRBV27 | TGTGCCAGCCGAACGACAGGAGGCAATCAAGAGACCCAGTACTTC | CASRTTGGNQETQYF
TRBD1 | TRBJ1-2 | . | TRBV5-4 | TGTGCCAGCAGCTTACCCTCCGACAGGGGGCTTGGCTACACCTTC | CASSLPSDRGLGYTF
. | TRBJ2-7 | once | TRBV5-1 | TGCGCCAGCAGCTTGGACACTCCCAATTACGAGCAGTACTTC | CASSLDTPNYEQYF
TRBD2 | TRBJ2-7 | . | TRBV5-1 | TGCGCCAGCAGCTTGATAGTCGGGGGGGAGCAGTACTTC | CASSLIVGGEQYF
. | TRBJ1-1 | . | TRBV6-1 | TGTGCCAGCAGTTTGACAGCCTCGAACACTGAAGCTTTCTTT | CASSLTASNTEAFF
. | TRBJ2-4 | . | TRBV19 | TGTGCCAGTAGTATGTACCAGGCGGGCAAAAACATTCAGTACTTC | CASSMYQAGKNIQYF
TRBD1 | TRBJ1-3 | . | TRBV5-1 | TGCGCCAGCAGCTTTGGGGGGACAGCAACTGGAAACACCATATATTTT | CASSFGGTATGNTIYF
. | TRBJ2-7 | . | TRBV5-4 | TGTGCCAGCAGCTCCGGGCCTCTCGAGCAGTACTTC | CASSSGPLEQYF
. | TRBJ2-5 | once | TRBV6-5 | TGTGCCAGCAGCTTCAGGGGAGAGGAGACCCAGTACTTC | CASSFRGEETQYF
. | TRBJ2-1 | few | TRBV10-3 | TGTGCCATCAGTGGAGAGGCGGTAAACAATGAGCAGTTCTTC | CAISGEAVNNEQFF
. | TRBJ1-4 | many | TRBV29-1 | TGCAGCGTGTCACCCCAGGGGATTAATGAAAAACTGTTTTTT | CSVSPQGINEKLFF
TRBD2 | TRBJ2-3 | . | TRBV28 | TGTGCCAGCAGTTTATCGATTAGGGCGGGAGGGCCTAGAGATACGCAGTATTTT | CASSLSIRAGGPRDTQYF